This T cell receptor (beta chain) was identified during a study of CD4 T cells in lung cancer (dated by TCRdb to about 2019). Turning to the overall study: In the study, blood T cells from NSCLC patients were screened for responses to candidate mutation-encoded neoepitopes, and neoantigen-specific CD4+ T-cell clones and TCRs were isolated. Tumor and non-adjacent lung tissue were obtained from several patients undergoing curative-intent resections for stage I-III non-small cell lung cancer. The patients who underwent resection had lung adenocarcinoma or squamous cell carcinoma, were aged 60 to 69 when blood was donated, and were mostly former smokers. Before blood donation, patients had received treatments including platinum chemotherapy, and some received nivolumab or pembrolizumab. Deep sequencing of TCRB was used to follow the frequency of neoantigen-specific clonotypes in tumor resections, non-adjacent lung and cultured T-cell products.

Clipping removes 7 bases from V and 4 bases from J, with 5 as the unmatched junction base count. The CDR3 runs 13 residues from the cysteine to the phenylalanine. The only DNA kept is the CDR3, 39 bases in frame from the first base. Per the germline V gene, SQVTM is the CDR1 and ANQGSEA is the CDR2. Receptors were amplified or captured by the immunoSEQ multiplex PCR assay. DNA was isolated using Qiagen DNeasy or QIAamp micro DNA kits, and TCRB was sequenced using the Adaptive Biotechnology human TCRB sequencing kit. TCRB libraries were sequenced on an Illumina MiSeq. The authors' analysis ran thus. The kit provider's software was used to analyze TCRB sequence data, and Fisher's exact test was applied to assess tumor enrichment of clonotype templates. The source is immuneACCESS, and TCRdb retained only in-frame sequences with V and J called. Part of the clones is not carried over; for the studies checked, unresolved V genes explain less than half of this, and the remainder is unexplained. V, J and clone size are those of that table, while D and trimming were read from the DNA. This sample gives roughly 9,800 clones in total; roughly three fifths of them show up just once. The leading ten clones occupy just over 15% of the sample.

From the same resection, non-adjacent lung tissue was collected as far as possible from the malignant lesion, at a distance of at least 3 cm. The investigation overall reported the following: Some blood-derived responses might be explained by in vitro priming of naive T cells or cross-reactivity rather than by memory responses to the cancer.

With regard to this clone: Its antigen is not yet known. No base quality values were provided; no much bigger clone lies one nucleotide off.

The receptor was derived from a man aged 55 to 69 with non-small cell lung cancer. Here the chain combines TRBV29-1 and TRBJ2-1, with TRBD1 matching 9 junction bases. The sequenced sample consisted of normal lung tissue taken away from the tumor. The base sequence is TGCAGCGGTGGGGGACAGGGTTACAATGAGCAGTTCTTC. Translated, this is CSGGGQGYNEQFF.